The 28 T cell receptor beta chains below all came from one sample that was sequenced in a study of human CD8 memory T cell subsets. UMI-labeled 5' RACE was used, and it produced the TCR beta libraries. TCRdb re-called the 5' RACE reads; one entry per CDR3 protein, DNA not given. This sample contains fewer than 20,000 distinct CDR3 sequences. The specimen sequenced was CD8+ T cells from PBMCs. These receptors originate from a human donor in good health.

This chain's CDR3 is CASSPGGPGRDEQFF. The chain couples TRBV5-4 to TRBJ2-1; with no DNA, the TCRdb D assignment of TRBD1 cannot be verified. This CDR3 is 15 amino acids long. Germline lookup yields CDR1 SGHNT and CDR2 YYREEE (reference sequence). Supplemented by reference TRBV5-4 and TRBJ2-1, the full variable domain reads ETGVTQSPTHLIKTRGQQVTLRCSSQSGHNTVSWYQQALGQGPQFIFQYYREEENGRGNFPPRFSGLQFPNYSSELNVNALELDDSALYLCASSPGGPGRDEQFFGPGTRLTVL.

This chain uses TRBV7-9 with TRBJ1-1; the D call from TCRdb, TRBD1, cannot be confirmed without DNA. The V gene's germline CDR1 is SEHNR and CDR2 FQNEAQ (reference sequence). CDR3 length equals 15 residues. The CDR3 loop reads CASSLGGGVNTEAFF.

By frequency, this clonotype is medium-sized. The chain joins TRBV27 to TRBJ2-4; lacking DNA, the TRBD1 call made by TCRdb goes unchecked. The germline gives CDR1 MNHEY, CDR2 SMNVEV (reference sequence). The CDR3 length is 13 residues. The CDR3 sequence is CASSLQGANIQYF.

This CDR3 is CASSSEPRGTGGYEQYF. The chain has TRBV7-8 and TRBJ2-7; there is no DNA to check the TCRdb D call of TRBD1. The CDR3 runs 17 residues. CDR1 SGHVS and CDR2 FQNEAQ come from the germline V gene.

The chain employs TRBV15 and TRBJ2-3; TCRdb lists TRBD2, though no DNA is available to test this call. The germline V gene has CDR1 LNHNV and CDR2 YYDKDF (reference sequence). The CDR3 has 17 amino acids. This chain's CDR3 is CATSGKTSGGHPDTQYF.

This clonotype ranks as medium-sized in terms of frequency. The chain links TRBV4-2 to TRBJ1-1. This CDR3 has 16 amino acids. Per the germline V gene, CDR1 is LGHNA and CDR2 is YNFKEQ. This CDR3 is CASSLLLVGQGEATFF.

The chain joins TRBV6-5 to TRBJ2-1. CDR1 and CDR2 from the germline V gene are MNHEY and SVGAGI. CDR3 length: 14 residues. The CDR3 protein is CASSYSTTYNEQFF.

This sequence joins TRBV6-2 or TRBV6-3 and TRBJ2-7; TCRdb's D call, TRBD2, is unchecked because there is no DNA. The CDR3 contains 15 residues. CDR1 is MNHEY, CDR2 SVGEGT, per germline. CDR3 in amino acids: CASTSSGQGAYEQYF.

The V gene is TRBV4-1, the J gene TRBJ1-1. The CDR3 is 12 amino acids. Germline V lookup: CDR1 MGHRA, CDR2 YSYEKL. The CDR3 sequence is CASSQQPTEAFF.

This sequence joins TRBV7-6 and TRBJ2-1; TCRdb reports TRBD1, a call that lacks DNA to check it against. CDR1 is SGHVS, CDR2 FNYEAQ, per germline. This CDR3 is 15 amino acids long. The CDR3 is CASSSTGGPGNEQFF.

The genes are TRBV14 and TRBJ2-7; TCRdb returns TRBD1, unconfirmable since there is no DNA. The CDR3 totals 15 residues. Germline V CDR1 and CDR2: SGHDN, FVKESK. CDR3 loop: CASSHRGGRTYEQYF.

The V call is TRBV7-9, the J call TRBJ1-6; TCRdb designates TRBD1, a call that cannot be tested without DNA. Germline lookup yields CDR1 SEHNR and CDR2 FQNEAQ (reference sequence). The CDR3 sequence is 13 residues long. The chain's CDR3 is CASSHSSLDPFHF.

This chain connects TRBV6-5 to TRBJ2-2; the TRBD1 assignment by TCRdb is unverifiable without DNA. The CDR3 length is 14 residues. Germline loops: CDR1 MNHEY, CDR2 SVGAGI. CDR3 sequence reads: CASSYVGEAGELFF.

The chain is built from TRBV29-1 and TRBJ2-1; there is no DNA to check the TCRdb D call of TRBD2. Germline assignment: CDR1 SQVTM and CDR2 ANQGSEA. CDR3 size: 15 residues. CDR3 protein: CSVEGASGSDNEQFF.

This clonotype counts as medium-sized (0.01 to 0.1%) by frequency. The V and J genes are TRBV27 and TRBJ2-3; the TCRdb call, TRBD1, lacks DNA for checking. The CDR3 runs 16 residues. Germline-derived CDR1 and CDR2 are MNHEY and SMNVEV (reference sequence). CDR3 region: CASTPDAGLSTDTQYF.

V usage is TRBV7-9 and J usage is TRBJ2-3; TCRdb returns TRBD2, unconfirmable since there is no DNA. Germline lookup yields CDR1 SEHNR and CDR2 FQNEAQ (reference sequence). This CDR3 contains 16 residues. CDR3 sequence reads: CASSPPGGGDTDTQYF. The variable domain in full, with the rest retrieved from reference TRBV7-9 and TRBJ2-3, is DTGVSQNPRHKITKRGQNVTFRCDPISEHNRLYWYRQTLGQGPEFLTYFQNEAQLEKSRLLSDRFSAERPKGSFSTLEIQRTEQGDSAMYLCASSPPGGGDTDTQYFGPGTRLTVL.

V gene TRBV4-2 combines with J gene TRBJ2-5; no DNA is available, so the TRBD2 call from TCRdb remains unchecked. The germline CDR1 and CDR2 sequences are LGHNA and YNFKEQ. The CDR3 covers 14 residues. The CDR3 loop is CASSFTSGRETQYF.

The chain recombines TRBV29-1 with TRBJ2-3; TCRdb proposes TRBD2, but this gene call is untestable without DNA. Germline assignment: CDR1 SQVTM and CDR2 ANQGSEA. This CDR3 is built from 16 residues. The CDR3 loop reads CSVEGLAGPSTDTQYF.

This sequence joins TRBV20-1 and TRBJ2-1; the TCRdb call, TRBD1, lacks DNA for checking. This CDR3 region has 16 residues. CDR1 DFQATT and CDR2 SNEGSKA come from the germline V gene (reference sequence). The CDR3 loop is CSARELRDRRSSEQFF.

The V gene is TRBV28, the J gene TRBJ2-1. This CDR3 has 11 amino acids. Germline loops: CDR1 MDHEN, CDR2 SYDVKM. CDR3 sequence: CASSFTNEQFF.

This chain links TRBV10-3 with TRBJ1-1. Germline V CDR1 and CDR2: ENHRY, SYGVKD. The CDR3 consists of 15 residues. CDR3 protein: CAISERSQLNTEAFF.

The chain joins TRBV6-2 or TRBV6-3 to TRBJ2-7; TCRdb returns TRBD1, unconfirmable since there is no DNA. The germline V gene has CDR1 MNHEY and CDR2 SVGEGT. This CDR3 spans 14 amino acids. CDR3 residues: CASTYSSGSHEQYF.

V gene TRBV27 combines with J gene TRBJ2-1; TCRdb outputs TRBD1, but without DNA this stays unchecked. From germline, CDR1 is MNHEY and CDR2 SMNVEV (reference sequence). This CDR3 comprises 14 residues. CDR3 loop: CASSLYGTNNEQFF.

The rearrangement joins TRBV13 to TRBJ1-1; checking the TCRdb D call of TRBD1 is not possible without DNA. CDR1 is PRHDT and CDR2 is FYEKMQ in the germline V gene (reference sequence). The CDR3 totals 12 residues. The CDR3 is CASSPGDTEAFF.

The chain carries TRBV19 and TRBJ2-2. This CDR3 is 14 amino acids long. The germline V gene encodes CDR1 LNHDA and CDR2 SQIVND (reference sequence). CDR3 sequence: CASTRVGRTGELFF.

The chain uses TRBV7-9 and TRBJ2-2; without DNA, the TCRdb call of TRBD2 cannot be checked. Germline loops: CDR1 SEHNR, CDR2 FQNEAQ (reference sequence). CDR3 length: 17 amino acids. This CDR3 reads CASSPPRSAANTGELFF.

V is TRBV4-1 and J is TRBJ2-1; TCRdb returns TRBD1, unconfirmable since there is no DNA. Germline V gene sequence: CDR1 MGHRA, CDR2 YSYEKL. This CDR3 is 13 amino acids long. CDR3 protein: CASSPGPYNEQFF.

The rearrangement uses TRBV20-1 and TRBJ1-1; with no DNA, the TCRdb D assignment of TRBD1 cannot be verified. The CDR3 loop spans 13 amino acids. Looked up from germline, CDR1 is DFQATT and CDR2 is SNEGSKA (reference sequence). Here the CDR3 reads CSARDLTDYEAFF.